Following are 31 T cell receptor beta chains from one sample sequenced in a study of Tregs in tolerant kidney transplant recipients. Clones were sequenced by immunoSEQ multiplex PCR, and TCRdb holds only the in-frame ones, with some missing. Of about 77,000 clones listed, more than 95% are singletons. The source was CD4+ T cells from blood, collected before the transplant. Every receptor here comes from a human donor who received a combined kidney and bone marrow transplant.

This clone was seen a single time. The CDR3 DNA is TGTGCCAGCAGTCTCACACCCGTCTACGAGCAGTACTTC. Translation gives CASSLTPVYEQYF. The chain combines TRBV7-2 with TRBJ2-7; D ambiguous. Germline V gene lookup returns CDR1 SGHTA and CDR2 FQGNSA. The CDR3 sequence is 13 residues long. V was clipped by 6 bases and J by 3 bases, with 12 bases between them.

This clone was recorded only once. The J gene is TRBJ1-2, the V gene TRBV7-9, with D possibly matching TRBD1 (5 bases). V was trimmed by 5 bases and J by 7 bases, leaving 14 bases between them. The CDR3 is made up of 13 amino acids. CDR1 SEHNR and CDR2 FQNEAQ come from the germline V gene (reference sequence). The CDR3 nucleotides read TGTGCCAGCAGCCTCTCCGGGGACTCTGGCTACACCTTC. Protein: CASSLSGDSGYTF.

This chain connects TRBV10-3 to TRBJ2-2; 12 bases are shared with TRBD2. V shed 4 bases, J shed 6 bases, and the junction held 6 bases outside the gene matches. The CDR3 is made up of 16 amino acids. Germline V lookup: CDR1 ENHRY, CDR2 SYGVKD. Here the CDR3 reads CAISVGLAGGSGELFF. The CDR3, as DNA: TGTGCCATCAGTGTCGGGCTAGCGGGGGGGTCCGGGGAGCTGTTTTTT.

For the CDR3, the DNA is TGCGCCAGCAGCTTTTCCCAGGGGGCGGTCAATGAGCAGTTCTTC. It specifies CASSFSQGAVNEQFF. The J gene is TRBJ2-1, the V gene TRBV5-1; the match to TRBD1 covers 8 bases. Germline V gives CDR1 SGHRS, CDR2 YFSETQ. There are 15 residues in the CDR3. Trimming at V came to 2 bases and at J to 6 bases, leaving 7 bases not matched to a gene.

The rearrangement links TRBV14 to TRBJ2-7, with D possibly TRBD1 on 5 matching bases. The CDR3 contains 13 residues. Trimming cost V 2 bases and J 2 bases, with 7 bases left between them. CDR1 is SGHDN, CDR2 FVKESK, per germline. The CDR3 coding sequence is TGTGCCAGCAGCCAATACAGGACCTACGAGCAGTACTTC. Amino acids: CASSQYRTYEQYF.

The chain recombines TRBV6-6 with TRBJ2-3, with 7 bases matching TRBD2. The V segment lost 7 bases and the J segment 4 bases; nucleotides outside the gene matches: 11. The CDR3 runs 15 residues. CDR1 MNHNY and CDR2 SVGAGI come from the germline V gene (reference sequence). The DNA of the CDR3 is TGTGCCAGCACCATACGCGGGGGTGTGGCAGATACGCAGTATTTT. This codes for CASTIRGGVADTQYF.

The chain is built from TRBV5-4 and TRBJ2-1; D possibly corresponds to TRBD2 (8 bases). In germline, CDR1 is SGHNT, CDR2 YYREEE (reference sequence). With 4 bases removed from V and 1 base from J, the gap between germline ends came to 15 bases. The CDR3 spans 16 residues. This CDR3 is CASSPAGGQSYNEQFF. CDR3 sequence (DNA): TGTGCCAGCAGCCCCGCGGGGGGACAGTCCTACAATGAGCAGTTCTTC.

V is TRBV19 and J is TRBJ2-7; D possibly corresponds to TRBD1 (5 bases). The V end lost 1 base, the J end lost 10 bases, and 8 bases lay between the germline ends. The CDR3 has 11 amino acids. CDR1 is LNHDA and CDR2 is SQIVND in the germline V gene (reference sequence). The DNA for the CDR3 is TGTGCCAGTAGTATAGTCGGACACCAGTACTTC. Protein product: CASSIVGHQYF. The full variable domain, its missing parts supplied by reference TRBV19 and TRBJ2-7, is DGGITQSPKYLFRKEGQNVTLSCEQNLNHDAMYWYRQDPGQGLRLIYYSQIVNDFQKGDIAEGYSVSREKKESFPLTVTSAQKNPTAFYLCASSIVGHQYFGPGTRLTVT.

In DNA, the CDR3 is TGTGCCAGCAGTTTTGTACGGGTTGCTTGGACGAACACCGGGGAGCTGTTTTTT. Translated: CASSFVRVAWTNTGELFF. The chain carries TRBV28 and TRBJ2-2; unclear D gene. The CDR3 consists of 18 residues. Trimming removed 3 bases at V and 0 bases at J, with 17 bases between. In germline, CDR1 is MDHEN, CDR2 SYDVKM.

The genes are TRBV7-8 and TRBJ2-7, with TRBD2 matching 9 bases. Germline CDR1 SGHVS, CDR2 FQNEAQ. V was pared by 3 bases and J by 0 bases, with 9 bases of the junction left unmatched. This CDR3 region has 17 residues. CDR3 in amino acids: CASSFSLAGLSSYEQYF. The DNA of the CDR3 is TGTGCCAGCAGCTTCTCACTAGCGGGCCTAAGCTCCTACGAGCAGTACTTC.

The chain has TRBV18 and TRBJ1-1, with D possibly being TRBD1 (6 bases). Looked up from germline, CDR1 is KGHSH and CDR2 is LQKENI. This CDR3 comprises 15 residues. The V gene lost 4 bases and the J gene lost 4 bases, with 16 bases spanning the gap. The DNA of the CDR3 is TGTGCCAGCTCACTCCAGACAGGCCTGAGCACTGAAGCTTTCTTT. Amino acids: CASSLQTGLSTEAFF. Together with reference TRBV18 and TRBJ1-1, the CDR3 gives the full variable domain: NAGVMQNPRHLVRRRGQEARLRCSPMKGHSHVYWYRQLPEEGLKFMVYLQKENIIDESGMPKERFSAEFPKEGPSILRIQQVVRGDSAAYFCASSLQTGLSTEAFFGQGTRLTVV.

J is TRBJ2-1 and V is TRBV29-1; TRBD2 matches 8 bases. Germline V CDR1 and CDR2: SQVTM, ANQGSEA. The CDR3 has 11 amino acids. The J segment lost 10 bases and the V segment lost 2 bases, leaving 1 base of the junction unmatched. The CDR3 region has the DNA TGCAGCGTTGAACGGGGGGGAGAGCAGTTCTTC. Amino acids: CSVERGGEQFF.

This chain connects TRBV7-2 to TRBJ1-5; D might be TRBD1 (6 bases). V lost 8 bases and J 1 base, leaving 18 bases between the germline ends. This CDR3 is built from 16 residues. Germline-derived CDR1 and CDR2 are SGHTA and FQGNSA. The CDR3 spells CASSQGGGRSNQPQHF. CDR3 sequence (DNA): TGTGCCAGCTCGCAAGGGGGGGGTCGGAGCAATCAGCCCCAGCATTTT.

The rearrangement joins TRBV19 to TRBJ2-2; 10 bases map to TRBD2. The germline V gene encodes CDR1 LNHDA and CDR2 SQIVND (reference sequence). After removal of 3 bases from V and 5 bases from J, the junction contained 6 bases not matched to a gene. The length of the CDR3 is 16 residues. CDR3 amino acids: CASSISSGSGTGELFF. The CDR3 region has the DNA TGTGCCAGTAGTATTTCTAGCGGGAGCGGGACCGGGGAGCTGTTTTTT.

This chain uses TRBV7-9 with TRBJ1-2; 7 bases are shared with TRBD1. V dropped 3 bases and J dropped 6; count of bases not matched to a gene: 10. The CDR3 covers 15 residues. Germline V gene data show CDR1 as SEHNR and CDR2 as FQNEAQ (reference sequence). CDR3 in DNA: TGTGCCAGCAGCTTTAGAGCCAGGGGGGTAGATGGCTACACCTTC. Translating it yields CASSFRARGVDGYTF.

This clone was seen just once. The rearrangement joins TRBV5-1 to TRBJ1-2, with D possibly TRBD1 on 5 matching bases. V was cut by 0 bases and J by 4 bases, with 19 bases left in between. This CDR3 has 17 amino acids. The germline V gene encodes CDR1 SGHRS and CDR2 YFSETQ. The CDR3 loop reads CASSLAAGTGAFYGYTF. The CDR3 DNA sequence: TGCGCCAGCAGCTTGGCGGCTGGGACGGGAGCGTTCTATGGCTACACCTTC.

The CDR3 reads CASSYSTSGAYNEQFF. DNA for the CDR3: TGTGCCAGCAGTTACTCGACTAGCGGTGCCTACAATGAGCAGTTCTTC. The chain combines TRBV6-6 with TRBJ2-1; 9 bases are shared with TRBD2. The CDR3 covers 16 residues. Germline V gives CDR1 MNHNY, CDR2 SVGAGI (reference sequence). J was trimmed by 2 bases and V by 0 bases; bases with no gene match: 2.

The chain couples TRBV7-2 to TRBJ2-3, with 7 bases lining up with TRBD2. The germline V gene encodes CDR1 SGHTA and CDR2 FQGNSA. The CDR3 has 15 residues. J gave up 0 bases and V 1 base, and 1 base lay outside the gene matches. Written as DNA, the CDR3 is TGTGCCAGCAGCTTAGTTAGCGGGAGCACAGATACGCAGTATTTT. Amino acids: CASSLVSGSTDTQYF.

J is TRBJ1-5 and V is TRBV5-1; D is uncertain. V gave up 3 bases and J gave up 4 bases, with 14 bases separating them. CDR3 size: 15 residues. Germline lookup yields CDR1 SGHRS and CDR2 YFSETQ. The CDR3 sequence: CASSSGPRENQPQHF. In DNA, the CDR3 is TGCGCCAGCAGCTCCGGGCCGAGGGAAAATCAGCCCCAGCATTTT.

This chain joins TRBV19 and TRBJ1-4; a possible D gene is TRBD1 (5 bases). Germline values: CDR1 LNHDA, CDR2 SQIVND (reference sequence). V lost 4 bases and J 10 bases, leaving 10 bases between the germline ends. The CDR3 contains 12 residues. The CDR3 DNA sequence: TGTGCCAGTAGTACCGCTCAGGGAAAACTGTTTTTT. Its translation is CASSTAQGKLFF. Drawing the rest from reference TRBV19 and TRBJ1-4, the complete variable domain is DGGITQSPKYLFRKEGQNVTLSCEQNLNHDAMYWYRQDPGQGLRLIYYSQIVNDFQKGDIAEGYSVSREKKESFPLTVTSAQKNPTAFYLCASSTAQGKLFFGSGTQLSVL.

This chain links TRBV6-4 with TRBJ2-1; D is possibly TRBD2 (6 bases). The CDR3 is 14 residues long. CDR1 is MRHNA, CDR2 SNTAGT, per germline. V was shortened by 6 bases and J by 10 bases, with 19 bases between the two germline ends. Here the CDR3 reads CASSRDSSSEEQFF. For the CDR3, the DNA is TGTGCCAGCAGCCGGGACTCATCCTCGGAAGAGCAGTTCTTC.

For the CDR3, the DNA is TGCGCCAGCAGCGGTGGGCAGGGGGGAGGTGAGCAGTTCTTC. It codes for CASSGGQGGGEQFF. This chain uses TRBV5-1 with TRBJ2-1, with D tentatively TRBD1 (7 bases). V was clipped by 4 bases and J by 9 bases, with 17 bases between them. Per germline, CDR1 SGHRS and CDR2 YFSETQ. This CDR3 spans 14 amino acids.

This chain joins TRBV19 and TRBJ2-1; possible D gene TRBD1, 7 bases. V was pared by 1 base and J by 9 bases, with 16 bases between. In germline, CDR1 is LNHDA, CDR2 SQIVND (reference sequence). This CDR3 is built from 15 residues. CDR3 in DNA: TGTGCCAGTAGTATAGCAACCCCAGGGGGGACTGAGCAGTTCTTC. Translation: CASSIATPGGTEQFF.

This chain joins TRBV10-2 and TRBJ2-7; TRBD2 matches at 13 bases. This CDR3 contains 16 residues. V dropped 2 bases and J dropped 3; count of bases not matched to a gene: 4. From germline, CDR1 is WSHSY and CDR2 SAAADI. The CDR3 reads CASSEGTSGMIYEQYF. The CDR3 nucleotides are TGCGCCAGCAGTGAGGGGACTAGCGGGATGATCTACGAGCAGTACTTC.

CDR3 sequence reads: CASGPSVYEQFF. CDR3 sequence (DNA): TGTGCTAGTGGCCCTTCAGTCTATGAGCAGTTCTTC. V is TRBV12-5 and J is TRBJ2-1; unclear D gene. V shed 6 bases and J shed 8 bases, with 11 bases lying between them. CDR1 and CDR2 (germline): LGHNT, FRNRAP. This CDR3 is built from 12 residues.

The V and J genes are TRBV6-5 and TRBJ2-3; the match to TRBD2 covers 9 bases. Per the germline V gene, CDR1 is MNHEY and CDR2 is SVGAGI. CDR3 size: 15 residues. Unmatched junction bases numbered 3, after V lost 5 bases and J lost 0 bases. The CDR3 protein is CASSNSGGSTDTQYF. The CDR3 bases are TGTGCCAGCAGTAATAGCGGGGGAAGCACAGATACGCAGTATTTT.

V usage is TRBV9 and J usage is TRBJ1-5, with a possible D match to TRBD1 (5 bases). This CDR3 comprises 15 residues. Trimming pared 1 base from V and 4 bases from J, leaving 12 bases between. Looked up from germline, CDR1 is SGDLS and CDR2 is YYNGEE. The DNA of the CDR3 is TGTGCCAGCAGCGTAAGGGGAGGGCCAAATCAGCCCCAGCATTTT. It encodes CASSVRGGPNQPQHF.

The V and J genes are TRBV5-1 and TRBJ2-7, with TRBD2 matching 11 bases. Unmatched junction bases numbered 6, after V lost 4 bases and J lost 6 bases. The germline V gene encodes CDR1 SGHRS and CDR2 YFSETQ. This CDR3 spans 14 amino acids. The CDR3 bases are TGCGCCAGCAGCCTTAGCGGGAGGGCCTTCGAGCAGTACTTC. It encodes CASSLSGRAFEQYF.

This clone appeared once. The rearrangement links TRBV20-1 to TRBJ1-4; 8 nucleotides line up with TRBD1. The V segment lost 4 bases and the J segment 12 bases; nucleotides outside the gene matches: 4. This CDR3 region has 11 residues. CDR1 and CDR2 (germline): DFQATT, SNEGSKA (reference sequence). CDR3 residues: CSATQTGELFF. Written as DNA, the CDR3 is TGCAGTGCTACGCAGACAGGGGAACTGTTTTTT.

V is TRBV7-9 and J is TRBJ2-7, with a tentative D call TRBD2 (6 bases). This CDR3 has 14 amino acids. Deletions cut 4 bases from V and 7 bases from J, with 17 bases between. The germline V gene encodes CDR1 SEHNR and CDR2 FQNEAQ (reference sequence). The CDR3 region has the DNA TGTGCCAGCAGCTGGGGACGGAGGGTTGAGGAGCAGTACTTC. Protein sequence: CASSWGRRVEEQYF.

This chain connects TRBV11-1 to TRBJ2-7; D is possibly TRBD1 (5 bases). This CDR3 has 15 residues. Germline V lookup: CDR1 SGHAT, CDR2 FQDESV (reference sequence). V was cut by 4 bases and J by 0 bases, with 13 bases left in between. The CDR3 is CASSSRTGASYEQYF. DNA of the CDR3: TGTGCCAGCAGCTCCCGAACAGGTGCCTCCTACGAGCAGTACTTC.